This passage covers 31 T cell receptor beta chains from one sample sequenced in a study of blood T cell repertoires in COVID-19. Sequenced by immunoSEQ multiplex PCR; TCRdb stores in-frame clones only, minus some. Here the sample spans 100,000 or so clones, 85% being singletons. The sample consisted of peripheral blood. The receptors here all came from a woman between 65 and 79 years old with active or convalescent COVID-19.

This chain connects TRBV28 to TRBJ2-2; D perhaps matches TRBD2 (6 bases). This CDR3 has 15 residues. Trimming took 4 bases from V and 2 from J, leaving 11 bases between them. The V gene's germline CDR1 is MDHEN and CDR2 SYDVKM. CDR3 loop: CASSSTGLNTGELFF. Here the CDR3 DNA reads TGTGCCAGCAGTTCGACGGGACTCAACACCGGGGAGCTGTTTTTT.

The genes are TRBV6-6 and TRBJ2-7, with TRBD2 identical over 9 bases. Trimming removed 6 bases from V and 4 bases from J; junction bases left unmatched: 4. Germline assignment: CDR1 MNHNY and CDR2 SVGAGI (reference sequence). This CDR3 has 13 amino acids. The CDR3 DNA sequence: TGTGCCAGCAGCCTGGGACTAGCTTACGAGCAGTACTTC. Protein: CASSLGLAYEQYF.

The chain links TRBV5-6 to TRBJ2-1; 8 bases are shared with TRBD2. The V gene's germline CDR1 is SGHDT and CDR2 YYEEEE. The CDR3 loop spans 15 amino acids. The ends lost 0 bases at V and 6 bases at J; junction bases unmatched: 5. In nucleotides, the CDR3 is TGTGCCAGCAGCTTGGCCATCGGGGGGGCCAATGAGCAGTTCTTC. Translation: CASSLAIGGANEQFF.

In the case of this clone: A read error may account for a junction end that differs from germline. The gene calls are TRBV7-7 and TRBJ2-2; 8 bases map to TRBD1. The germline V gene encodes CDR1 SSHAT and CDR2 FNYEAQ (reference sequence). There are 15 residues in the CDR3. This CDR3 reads CASTLQGGSTGELFF. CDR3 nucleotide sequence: TGTGCTAGCACCCTACAGGGGGGCAGCACCGGGGAGCTGTTTTTT.

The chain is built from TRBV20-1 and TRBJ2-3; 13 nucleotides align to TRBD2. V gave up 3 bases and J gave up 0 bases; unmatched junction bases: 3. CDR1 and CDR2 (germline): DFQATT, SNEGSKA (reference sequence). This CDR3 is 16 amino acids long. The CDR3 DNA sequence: TGCAGTGCTAGTGGGACTAGCGGGGCTAGCACAGATACGCAGTATTTT. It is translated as CSASGTSGASTDTQYF.

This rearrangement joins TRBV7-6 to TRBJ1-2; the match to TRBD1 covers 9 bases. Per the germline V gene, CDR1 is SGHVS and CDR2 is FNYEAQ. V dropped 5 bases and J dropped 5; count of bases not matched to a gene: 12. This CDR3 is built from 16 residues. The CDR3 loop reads CASSPGPRTGDYGYTF. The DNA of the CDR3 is TGTGCCAGCAGCCCAGGCCCCCGGACAGGGGATTATGGCTACACCTTC.

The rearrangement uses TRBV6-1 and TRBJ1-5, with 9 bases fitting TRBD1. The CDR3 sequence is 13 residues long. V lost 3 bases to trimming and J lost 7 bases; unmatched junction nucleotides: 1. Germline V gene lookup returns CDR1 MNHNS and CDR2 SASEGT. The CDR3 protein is CASSEDRGQPQHF. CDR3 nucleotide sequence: TGTGCCAGCAGTGAGGACAGGGGCCAGCCCCAGCATTTT.

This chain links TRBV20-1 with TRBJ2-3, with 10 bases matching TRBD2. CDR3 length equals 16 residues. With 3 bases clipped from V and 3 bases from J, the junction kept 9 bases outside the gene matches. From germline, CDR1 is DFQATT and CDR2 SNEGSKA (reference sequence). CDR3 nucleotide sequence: TGCAGTGCTAGTTCGGCTAGCGGGGGCCGGACAGATACGCAGTATTTT. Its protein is CSASSASGGRTDTQYF.

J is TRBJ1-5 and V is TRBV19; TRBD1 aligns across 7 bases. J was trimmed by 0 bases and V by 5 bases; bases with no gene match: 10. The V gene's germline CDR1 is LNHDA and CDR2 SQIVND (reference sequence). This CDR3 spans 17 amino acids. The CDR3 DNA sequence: TGTGCCAGTAGTGTACCTTACCGGGACAGTAGCAATCAGCCCCAGCATTTT. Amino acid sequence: CASSVPYRDSSNQPQHF.

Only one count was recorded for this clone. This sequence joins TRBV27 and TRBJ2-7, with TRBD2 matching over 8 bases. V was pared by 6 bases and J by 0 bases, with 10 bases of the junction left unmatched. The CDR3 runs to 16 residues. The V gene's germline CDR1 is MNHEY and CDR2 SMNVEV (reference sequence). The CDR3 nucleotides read TGTGCCAGCAGGACCTCTAGCGGGCTTTACTCCTACGAGCAGTACTTC. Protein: CASRTSSGLYSYEQYF.

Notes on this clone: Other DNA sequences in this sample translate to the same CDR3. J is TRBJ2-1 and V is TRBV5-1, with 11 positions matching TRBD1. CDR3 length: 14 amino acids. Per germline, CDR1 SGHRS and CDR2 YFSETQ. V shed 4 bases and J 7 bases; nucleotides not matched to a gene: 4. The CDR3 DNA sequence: TGCGCCAGCAGCCCCGGGACAGGGGGTAATGAGCAGTTCTTC. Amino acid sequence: CASSPGTGGNEQFF.

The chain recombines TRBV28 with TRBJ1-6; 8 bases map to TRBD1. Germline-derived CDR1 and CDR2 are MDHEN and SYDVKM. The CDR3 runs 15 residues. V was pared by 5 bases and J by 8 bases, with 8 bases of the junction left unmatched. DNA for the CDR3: TGTGCCAGCAGTGTAAGACAGGGGTATGATTCACCCCTCCACTTT. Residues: CASSVRQGYDSPLHF. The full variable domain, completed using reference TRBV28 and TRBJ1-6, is DVKVTQSSRYLVKRTGEKVFLECVQDMDHENMFWYRQDPGLGLRLIYFSYDVKMKEKGDIPEGYSVSREKKERFSLILESASTNQTSMYLCASSVRQGYDSPLHFGNGTRLTVT.

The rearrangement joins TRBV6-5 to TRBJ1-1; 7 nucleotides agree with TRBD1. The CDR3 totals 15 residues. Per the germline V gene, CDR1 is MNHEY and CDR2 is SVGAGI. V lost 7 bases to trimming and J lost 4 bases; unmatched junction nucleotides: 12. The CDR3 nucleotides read TGTGCCAGCATCATCTCCCTTGACAGGGCCACTGAAGCTTTCTTT. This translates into CASIISLDRATEAFF.

The CDR3 DNA follows: TGTGCCAGCAAAACCGGGACTCTTCGGGGGAATGAGCAGTTCTTC. Residues: CASKTGTLRGNEQFF. The genes are TRBV6-5 and TRBJ2-1, with D tentatively TRBD2 (6 bases). Trimming shortened V by 7 bases and J by 7 bases, and 20 bases separated the two germline ends. The length of the CDR3 is 15 residues. From germline, CDR1 is MNHEY and CDR2 SVGAGI.

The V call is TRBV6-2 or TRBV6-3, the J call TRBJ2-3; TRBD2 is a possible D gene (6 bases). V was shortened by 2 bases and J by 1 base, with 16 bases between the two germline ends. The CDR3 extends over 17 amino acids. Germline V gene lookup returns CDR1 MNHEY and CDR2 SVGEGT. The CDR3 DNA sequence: TGTGCCAGCAGTTACGATTTTCTGGCTAGCGGCACAGATACGCAGTATTTT. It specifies CASSYDFLASGTDTQYF.

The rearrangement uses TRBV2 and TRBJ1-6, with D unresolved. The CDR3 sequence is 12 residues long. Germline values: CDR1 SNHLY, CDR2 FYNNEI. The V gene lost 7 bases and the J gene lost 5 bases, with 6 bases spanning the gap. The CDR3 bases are TGTGCCAGCAAACAGAATAATTCACCCCTCCACTTT. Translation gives CASKQNNSPLHF.

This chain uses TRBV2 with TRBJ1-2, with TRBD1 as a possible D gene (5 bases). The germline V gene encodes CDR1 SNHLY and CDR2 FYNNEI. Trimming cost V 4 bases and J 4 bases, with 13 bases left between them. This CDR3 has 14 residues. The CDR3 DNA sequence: TGTGCCAGCAGTGGGCCCGACAGCCGCTATGGCTACACCTTC. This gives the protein CASSGPDSRYGYTF.

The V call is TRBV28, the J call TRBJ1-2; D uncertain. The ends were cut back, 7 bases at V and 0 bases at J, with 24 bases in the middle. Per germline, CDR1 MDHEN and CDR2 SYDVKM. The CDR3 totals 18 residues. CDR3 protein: CASTPTGESPSPNYGYTF. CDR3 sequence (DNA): TGTGCCAGCACCCCTACGGGTGAAAGTCCCTCGCCTAACTATGGCTACACCTTC.

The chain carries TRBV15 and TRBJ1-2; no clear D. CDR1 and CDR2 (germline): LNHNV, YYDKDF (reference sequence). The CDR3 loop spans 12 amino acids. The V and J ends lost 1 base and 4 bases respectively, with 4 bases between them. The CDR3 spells CATSRVGYGYTF. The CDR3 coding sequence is TGTGCCACCAGCAGAGTCGGCTATGGCTACACCTTC.

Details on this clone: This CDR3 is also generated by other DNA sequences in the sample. CDR3 in DNA: TGTGCCAGCTCACCACCGGGCAGCCCCTCCTACAATGAGCAGTTCTTC. It encodes CASSPPGSPSYNEQFF. The V gene is TRBV18, the J gene TRBJ2-1; D gene uncertain. Germline CDR1 and CDR2: KGHSH and LQKENI. CDR3 length equals 16 residues. Trimming pared 0 bases from V and 0 bases from J, leaving 9 bases between.

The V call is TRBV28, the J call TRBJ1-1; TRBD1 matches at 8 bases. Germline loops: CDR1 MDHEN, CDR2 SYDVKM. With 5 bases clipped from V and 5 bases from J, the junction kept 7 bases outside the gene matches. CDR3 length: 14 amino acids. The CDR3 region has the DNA TGTGCCAGCAGTGAGGACAGGGATGGGACTGAAGCTTTCTTT. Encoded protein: CASSEDRDGTEAFF.

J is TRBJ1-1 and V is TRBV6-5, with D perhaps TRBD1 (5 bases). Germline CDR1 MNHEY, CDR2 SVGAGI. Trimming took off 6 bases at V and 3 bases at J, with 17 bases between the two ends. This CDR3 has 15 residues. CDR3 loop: CASRGYRGWDTEAFF. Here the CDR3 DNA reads TGTGCCAGCAGAGGTTATCGGGGGTGGGACACTGAAGCTTTCTTT.

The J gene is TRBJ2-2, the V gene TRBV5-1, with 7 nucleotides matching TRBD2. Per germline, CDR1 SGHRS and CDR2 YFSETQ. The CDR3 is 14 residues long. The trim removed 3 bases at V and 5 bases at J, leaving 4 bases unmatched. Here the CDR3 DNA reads TGCGCCAGCAGCTCGCTCGGGGGGACCGGGGAGCTGTTTTTT. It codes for CASSSLGGTGELFF.

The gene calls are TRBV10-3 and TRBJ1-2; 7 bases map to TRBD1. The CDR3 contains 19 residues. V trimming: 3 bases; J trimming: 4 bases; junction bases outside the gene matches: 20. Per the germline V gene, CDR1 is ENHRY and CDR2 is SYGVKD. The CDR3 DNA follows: TGTGCCATCAGTGACCCGCGAGACAGGGCGCGAGAATCCAGCTATGGCTACACCTTC. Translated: CAISDPRDRARESSYGYTF.

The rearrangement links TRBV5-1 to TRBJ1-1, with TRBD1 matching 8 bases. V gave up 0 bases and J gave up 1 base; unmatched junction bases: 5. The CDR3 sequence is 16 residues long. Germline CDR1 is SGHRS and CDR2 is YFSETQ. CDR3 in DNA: TGCGCCAGCAGCTTGGGTCGGACAGGGCAGAACACTGAAGCTTTCTTT. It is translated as CASSLGRTGQNTEAFF.

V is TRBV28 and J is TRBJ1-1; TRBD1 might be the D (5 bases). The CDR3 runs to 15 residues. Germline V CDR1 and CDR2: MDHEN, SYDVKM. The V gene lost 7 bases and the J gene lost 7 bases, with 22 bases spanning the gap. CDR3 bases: TGTGCCAGCAATTATTTTGGGGCAGGGATTTTTGAAGCTTTCTTT. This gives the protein CASNYFGAGIFEAFF.

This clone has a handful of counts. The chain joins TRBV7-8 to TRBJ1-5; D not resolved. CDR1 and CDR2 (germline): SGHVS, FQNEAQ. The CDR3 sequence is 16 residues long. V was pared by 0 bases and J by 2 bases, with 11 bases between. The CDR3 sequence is CASSLAEGLGNQPQHF. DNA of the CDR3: TGTGCCAGCAGCTTAGCGGAGGGATTGGGCAATCAGCCCCAGCATTTT.

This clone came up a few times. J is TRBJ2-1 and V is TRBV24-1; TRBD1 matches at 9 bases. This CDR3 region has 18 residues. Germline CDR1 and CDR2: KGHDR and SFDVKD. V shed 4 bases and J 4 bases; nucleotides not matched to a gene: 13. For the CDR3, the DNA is TGTGCCACCAGTGACTTTCGACCGGGACAGGGAGGATACAATGAGCAGTTCTTC. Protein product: CATSDFRPGQGGYNEQFF.

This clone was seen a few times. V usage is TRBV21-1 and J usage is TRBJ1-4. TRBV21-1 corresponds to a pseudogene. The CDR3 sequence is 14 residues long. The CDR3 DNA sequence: TGTGCCAGCTACATAGGGGAGGCTAATGAAAAACTGTTTTTT. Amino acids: CASYIGEANEKLFF.

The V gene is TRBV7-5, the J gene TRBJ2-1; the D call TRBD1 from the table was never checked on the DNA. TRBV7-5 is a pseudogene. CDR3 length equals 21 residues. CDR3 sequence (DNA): TGTGCCAGAAGCTTAGTAGGCCGACGAGGACAGTCCCAGGGCTCCTACAATGAGCAGTTCTTC. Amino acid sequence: CARSLVGRRGQSQGSYNEQFF.

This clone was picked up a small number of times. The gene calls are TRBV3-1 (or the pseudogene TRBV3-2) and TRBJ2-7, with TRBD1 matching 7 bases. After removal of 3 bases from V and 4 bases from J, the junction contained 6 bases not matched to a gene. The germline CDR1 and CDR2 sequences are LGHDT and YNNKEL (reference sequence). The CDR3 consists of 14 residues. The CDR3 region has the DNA TGTGCCAGCAGCCAGGAACCACAGGGGTACGAGCAGTACTTC. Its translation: CASSQEPQGYEQYF.